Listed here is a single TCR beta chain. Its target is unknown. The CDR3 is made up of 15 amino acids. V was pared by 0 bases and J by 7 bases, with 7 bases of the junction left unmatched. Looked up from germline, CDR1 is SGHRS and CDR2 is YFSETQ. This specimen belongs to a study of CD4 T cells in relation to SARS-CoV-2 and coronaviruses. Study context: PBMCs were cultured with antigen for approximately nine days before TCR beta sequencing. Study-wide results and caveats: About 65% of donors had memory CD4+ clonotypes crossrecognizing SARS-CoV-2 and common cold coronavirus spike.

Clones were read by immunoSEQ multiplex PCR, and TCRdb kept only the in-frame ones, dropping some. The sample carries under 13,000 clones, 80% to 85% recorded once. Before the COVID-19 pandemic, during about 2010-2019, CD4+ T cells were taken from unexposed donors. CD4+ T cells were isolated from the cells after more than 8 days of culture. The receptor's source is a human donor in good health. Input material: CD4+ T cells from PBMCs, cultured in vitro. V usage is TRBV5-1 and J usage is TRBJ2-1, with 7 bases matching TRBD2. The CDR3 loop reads CASSLVMGGLNEQFF. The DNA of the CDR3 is TGCGCCAGCAGCTTGGTTATGGGAGGGCTGAATGAGCAGTTCTTC.